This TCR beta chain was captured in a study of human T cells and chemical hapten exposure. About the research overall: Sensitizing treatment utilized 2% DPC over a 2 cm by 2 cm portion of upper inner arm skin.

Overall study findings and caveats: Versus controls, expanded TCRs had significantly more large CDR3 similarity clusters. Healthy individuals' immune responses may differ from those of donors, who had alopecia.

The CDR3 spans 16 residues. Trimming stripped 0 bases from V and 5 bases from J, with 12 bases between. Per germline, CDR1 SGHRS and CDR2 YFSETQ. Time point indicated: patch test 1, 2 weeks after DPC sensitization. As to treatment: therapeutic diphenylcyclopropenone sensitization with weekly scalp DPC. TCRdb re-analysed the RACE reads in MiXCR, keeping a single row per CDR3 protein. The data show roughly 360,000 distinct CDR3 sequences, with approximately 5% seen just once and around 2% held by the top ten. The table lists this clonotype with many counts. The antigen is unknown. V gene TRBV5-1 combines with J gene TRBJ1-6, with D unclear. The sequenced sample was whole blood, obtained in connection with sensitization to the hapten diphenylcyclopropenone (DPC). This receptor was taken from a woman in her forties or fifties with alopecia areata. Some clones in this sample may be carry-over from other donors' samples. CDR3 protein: CASSLAGSPDNSPLHF. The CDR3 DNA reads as TGCGCCAGCAGCTTGGCGGGGTCACCGGATAATTCACCCCTCCACTTT.